This TCR beta chain is from a study of T cell changes during pregnancy in multiple sclerosis. The data were produced by immunoSEQ multiplex PCR, yet TCRdb's version contains in-frame clones alone and is incomplete. The profile shows 60,000 or so clones, 80% to 95% of them singletons. The CDR3 length is 15 residues. Germline V CDR1 and CDR2: SGHNT, YYREEE (reference sequence). Trimming took 4 bases from V and 5 from J, leaving 15 bases between them. The chain recombines TRBV5-4 with TRBJ1-4; perhaps TRBD1 as D (6 bases). The material sequenced was CD4+ T cells from peripheral blood mononuclear cells, taken before pregnancy. This sequence was found in a female donor with multiple sclerosis, enrolled in a pregnancy study. The CDR3 region is CASSADSSSNEKLFF. The CDR3 DNA sequence: TGTGCCAGCAGCGCGGACAGTTCAAGCAATGAAAAACTGTTTTTT.